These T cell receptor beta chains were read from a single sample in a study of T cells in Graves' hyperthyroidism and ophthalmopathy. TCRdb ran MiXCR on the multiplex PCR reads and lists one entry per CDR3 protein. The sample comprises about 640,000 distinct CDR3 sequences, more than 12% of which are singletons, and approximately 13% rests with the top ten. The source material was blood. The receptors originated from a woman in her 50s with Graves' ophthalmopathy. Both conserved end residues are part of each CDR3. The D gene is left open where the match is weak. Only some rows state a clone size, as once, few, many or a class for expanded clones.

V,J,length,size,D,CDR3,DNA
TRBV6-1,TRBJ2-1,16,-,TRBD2,CASSYSPGLAGDEQFF,TGTGCCAGCAGTTATTCACCGGGACTAGCGGGAGATGAGCAGTTCTTC
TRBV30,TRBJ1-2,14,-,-,CAWSVEEYNYGYTF,TGTGCCTGGAGTGTGGAGGAATATAACTATGGCTACACCTTC
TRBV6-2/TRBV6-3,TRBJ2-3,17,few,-,CASSPRQRPTSTDTQYF,TGTGCCAGCAGCCCCCGGCAGCGCCCGACTAGCACAGATACGCAGTATTTT
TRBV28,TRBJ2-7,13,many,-,CASSLPRIYEQYF,TGTGCCAGCAGTTTACCCCGTATTTACGAGCAGTACTTC
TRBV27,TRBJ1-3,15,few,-,CASSQSPARGNTIYF,TGTGCCAGCAGTCAATCTCCAGCACGCGGAAACACCATATATTTT
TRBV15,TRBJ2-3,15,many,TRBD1,CATSRDHRGGDTQYF,TGTGCCACCAGCAGAGATCACAGGGGCGGAGATACGCAGTATTTT
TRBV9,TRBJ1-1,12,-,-,CASSVEGGLAFF,TGTGCCAGCAGCGTAGAAGGAGGGTTAGCTTTCTTT
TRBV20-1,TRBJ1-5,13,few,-,CSASRQGNQPQHF,TGCAGTGCTAGTAGGCAGGGAAATCAGCCCCAGCATTTT
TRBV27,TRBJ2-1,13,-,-,CASSLLSGEKQFF,TGTGCCAGCAGTTTACTTAGCGGAGAGAAGCAGTTCTTC
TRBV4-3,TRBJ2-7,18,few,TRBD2,CASSQEQVRREFTYEQYF,TGCGCCAGCAGCCAAGAACAAGTTAGGCGGGAGTTCACCTACGAGCAGTACTTC